The TCR beta chain under discussion was sequenced for a study of T cell clones after liver transplantation. Study-level results: Small, mixed patient groups and varying post-transplant times limit these conclusions.

Trimming left V 5 bases short and J 4 bases short, with 10 bases between. CDR3 length: 13 residues. Germline CDR1 reads SGHTA; CDR2 reads FQGNSA. As regards this clone: Antigen: not known.

Sequencing was performed with immunoSEQ multiplex PCR; in TCRdb, only in-frame clones are kept and a portion is missing. The data contain some 110,000 clones, 90% of them singletons. The sample consisted of CD4+ T cells from blood, taken 12 months after liver transplant. This clonotype originated in a human patient who received a liver transplant. T cells may partly derive from the graft donor. V usage is TRBV7-2 and J usage is TRBJ2-3; D unclear. The CDR3 spells CASSTIGPDTQYF. CDR3 DNA: TGTGCCAGCAGCACAATTGGGCCAGATACGCAGTATTTT.